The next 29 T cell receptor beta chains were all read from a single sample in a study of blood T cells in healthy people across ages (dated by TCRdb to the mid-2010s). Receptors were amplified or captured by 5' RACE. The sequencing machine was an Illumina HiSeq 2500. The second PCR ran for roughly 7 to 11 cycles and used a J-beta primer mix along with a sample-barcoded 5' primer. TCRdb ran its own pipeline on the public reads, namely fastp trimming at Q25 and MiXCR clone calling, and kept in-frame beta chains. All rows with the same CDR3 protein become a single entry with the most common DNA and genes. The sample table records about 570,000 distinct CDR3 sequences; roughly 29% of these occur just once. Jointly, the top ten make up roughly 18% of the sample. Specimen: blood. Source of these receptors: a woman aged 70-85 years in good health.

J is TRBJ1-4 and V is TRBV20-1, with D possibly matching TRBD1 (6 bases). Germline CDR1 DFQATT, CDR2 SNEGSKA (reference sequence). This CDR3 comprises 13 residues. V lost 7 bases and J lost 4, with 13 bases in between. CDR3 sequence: CSVKTGNNEKLFF. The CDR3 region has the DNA TGCAGTGTAAAAACAGGGAATAATGAAAAACTGTTTTTT.

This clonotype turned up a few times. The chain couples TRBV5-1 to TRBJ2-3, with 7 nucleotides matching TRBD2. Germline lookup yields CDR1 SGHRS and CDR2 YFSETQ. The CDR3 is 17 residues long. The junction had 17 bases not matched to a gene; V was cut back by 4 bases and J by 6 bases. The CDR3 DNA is TGCGCCAGCAGCCTATTTGGAAGAGGGCGGGGAGGGGATACGCAGTATTTT. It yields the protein CASSLFGRGRGGDTQYF.

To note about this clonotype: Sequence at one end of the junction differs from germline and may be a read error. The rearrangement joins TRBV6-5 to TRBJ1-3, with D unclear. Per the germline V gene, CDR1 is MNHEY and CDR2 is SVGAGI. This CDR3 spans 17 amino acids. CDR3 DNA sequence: TGTGCCAGCAGTTACTCGTTCGTGGGGAGCTCTGGACACACCATATATTTT. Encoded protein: CASSYSFVGSSGHTIYF.

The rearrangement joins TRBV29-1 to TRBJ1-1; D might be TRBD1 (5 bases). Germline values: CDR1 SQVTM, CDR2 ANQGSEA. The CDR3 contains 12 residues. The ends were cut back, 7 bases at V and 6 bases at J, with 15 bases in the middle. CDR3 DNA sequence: TGCAGCGGGCGCCGGGGGACCCCTGAAGCTTTCTTT. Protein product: CSGRRGTPEAFF. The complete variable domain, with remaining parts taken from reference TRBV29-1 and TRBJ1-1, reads SAVISQKPSRDICQRGTSLTIQCQVDSQVTMMFWYRQQPGQSLTLIATANQGSEATYESGFVIDKFPISRPNLTFSTLTVSNMSPEDSSIYLCSGRRGTPEAFFGQGTRLTVV.

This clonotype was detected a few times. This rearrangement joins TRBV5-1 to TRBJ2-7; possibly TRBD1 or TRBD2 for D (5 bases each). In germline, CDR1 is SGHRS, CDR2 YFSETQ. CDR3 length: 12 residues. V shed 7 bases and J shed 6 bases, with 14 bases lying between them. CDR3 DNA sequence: TGCGCCAGCGGGGGAGAGCAGGGCGAGCAGTACTTC. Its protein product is CASGGEQGEQYF.

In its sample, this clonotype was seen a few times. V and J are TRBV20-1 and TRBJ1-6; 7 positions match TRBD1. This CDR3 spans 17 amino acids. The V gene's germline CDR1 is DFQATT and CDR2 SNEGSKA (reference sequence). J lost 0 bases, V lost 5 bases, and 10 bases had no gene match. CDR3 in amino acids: CSALLIRQGSYNSPLHF. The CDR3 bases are TGCAGTGCTCTTTTGATACGACAGGGCTCCTATAATTCACCCCTCCACTTT.

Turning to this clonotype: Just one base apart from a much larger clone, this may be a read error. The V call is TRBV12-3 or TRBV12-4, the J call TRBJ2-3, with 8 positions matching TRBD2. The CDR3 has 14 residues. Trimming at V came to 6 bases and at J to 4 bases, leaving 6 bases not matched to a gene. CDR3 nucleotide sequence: TGTGCCAGCAGCCCCGGGGGGGGCGCAGATACGCAGTATTTT. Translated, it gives CASSPGGGADTQYF.

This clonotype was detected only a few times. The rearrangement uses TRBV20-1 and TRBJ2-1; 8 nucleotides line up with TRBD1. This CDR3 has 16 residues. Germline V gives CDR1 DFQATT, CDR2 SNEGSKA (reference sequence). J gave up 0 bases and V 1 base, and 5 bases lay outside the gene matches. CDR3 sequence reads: CSARGPGGRSYNEQFF. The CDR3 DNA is TGCAGTGCTAGAGGCCCAGGGGGCCGCTCCTACAATGAGCAGTTCTTC.

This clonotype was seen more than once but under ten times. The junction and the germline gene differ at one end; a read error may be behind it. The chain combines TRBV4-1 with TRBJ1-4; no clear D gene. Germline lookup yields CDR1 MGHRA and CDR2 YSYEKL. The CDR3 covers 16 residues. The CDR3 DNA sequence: TGCGCCAGCAGCCACTACGGGAAGGTGGGTTATGAAAAACTGTCTTTT. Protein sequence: CASSHYGKVGYEKLSF.

The CDR3 DNA reads TGTGCCAGCAGCATTCCCCCGGGCGGGGGAATCGTTAATGAGCAGTTCTTC. Amino acids: CASSIPPGGGIVNEQFF. The chain employs TRBV12-3 or TRBV12-4 and TRBJ2-1; 7 bases fit TRBD2. J lost 7 bases, V lost 6 bases, and 18 bases had no gene match. This CDR3 is 17 amino acids long.

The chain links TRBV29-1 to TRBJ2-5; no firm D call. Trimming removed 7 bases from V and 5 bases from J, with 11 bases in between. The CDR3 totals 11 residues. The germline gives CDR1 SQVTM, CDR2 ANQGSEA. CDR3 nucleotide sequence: TGCAGCGGTGTCAGCCCGGAGACCCAGTACTTC. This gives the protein CSGVSPETQYF.

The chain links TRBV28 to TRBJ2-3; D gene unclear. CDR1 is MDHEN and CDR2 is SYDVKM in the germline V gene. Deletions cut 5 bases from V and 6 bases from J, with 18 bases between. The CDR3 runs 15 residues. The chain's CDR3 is CASSPVQGPGDTQYF. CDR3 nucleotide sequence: TGTGCCAGCAGTCCAGTCCAAGGGCCCGGGGATACGCAGTATTTT.

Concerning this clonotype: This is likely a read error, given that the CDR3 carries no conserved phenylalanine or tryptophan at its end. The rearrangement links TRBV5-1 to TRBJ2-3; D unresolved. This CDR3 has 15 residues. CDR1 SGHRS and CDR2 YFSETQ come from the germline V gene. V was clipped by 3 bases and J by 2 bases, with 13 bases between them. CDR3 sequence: CASSSAISPTDTQYL. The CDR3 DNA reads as TGCGCCAGCAGCTCCGCGATTTCTCCCACAGATACGCAGTATCTT.

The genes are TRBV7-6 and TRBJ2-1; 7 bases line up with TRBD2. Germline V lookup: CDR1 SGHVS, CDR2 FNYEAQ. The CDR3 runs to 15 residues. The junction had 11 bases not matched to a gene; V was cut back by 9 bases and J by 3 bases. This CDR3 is CASAAAAGVYNEQFF. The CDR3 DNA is TGTGCCAGTGCCGCCGCGGCGGGGGTCTACAATGAGCAGTTCTTC.

Here the CDR3 DNA reads TGCAGCGTTGAAGGAGGGACTAATGAAAAACTGTTTTTT. Residues: CSVEGGTNEKLFF. V and J are TRBV29-1 and TRBJ1-4; D uncertain. The CDR3 covers 13 residues. Germline CDR1 is SQVTM and CDR2 is ANQGSEA. V lost 1 base and J 2 bases, leaving 5 bases between the germline ends.

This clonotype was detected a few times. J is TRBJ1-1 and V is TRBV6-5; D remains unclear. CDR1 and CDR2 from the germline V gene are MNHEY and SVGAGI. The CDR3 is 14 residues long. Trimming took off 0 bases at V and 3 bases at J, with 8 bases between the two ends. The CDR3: CASSYSVQYTEAFF. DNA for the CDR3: TGTGCCAGCAGTTACTCCGTGCAATACACTGAAGCTTTCTTT.

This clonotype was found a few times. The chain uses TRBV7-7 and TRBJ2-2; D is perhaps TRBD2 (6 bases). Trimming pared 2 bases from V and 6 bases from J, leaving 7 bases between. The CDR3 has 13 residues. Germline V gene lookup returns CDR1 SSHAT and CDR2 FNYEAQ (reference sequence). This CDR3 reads CASSLSGAGELFF. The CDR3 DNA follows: TGTGCCAGCAGCTTATCGGGGGCCGGGGAGCTGTTTTTT.

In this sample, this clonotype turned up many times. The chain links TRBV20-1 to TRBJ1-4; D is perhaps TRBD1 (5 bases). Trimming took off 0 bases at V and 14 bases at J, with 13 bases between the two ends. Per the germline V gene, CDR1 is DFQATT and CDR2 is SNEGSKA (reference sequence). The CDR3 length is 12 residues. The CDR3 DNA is TGCAGTGCTAGAGATCTGGGGGAAGAGCTGTTTTTT. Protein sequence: CSARDLGEELFF.

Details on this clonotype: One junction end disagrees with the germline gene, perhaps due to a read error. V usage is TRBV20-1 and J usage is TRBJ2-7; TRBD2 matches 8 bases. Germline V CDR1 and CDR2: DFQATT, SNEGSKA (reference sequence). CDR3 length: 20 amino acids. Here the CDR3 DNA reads TGCAGTACTAGGAAGGGTGAGGGAGCTAAAGCGTTGCGGGAGGACTACGAGCAGTACTTC. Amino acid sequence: CSTRKGEGAKALREDYEQYF.

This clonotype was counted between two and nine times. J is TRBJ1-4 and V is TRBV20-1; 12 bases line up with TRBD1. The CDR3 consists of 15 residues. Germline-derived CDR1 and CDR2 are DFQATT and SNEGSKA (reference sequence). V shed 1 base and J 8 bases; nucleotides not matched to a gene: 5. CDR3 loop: CSARGPGTGGEKLFF. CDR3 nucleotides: TGCAGTGCTAGAGGGCCCGGGACAGGGGGCGAAAAACTGTTTTTT.

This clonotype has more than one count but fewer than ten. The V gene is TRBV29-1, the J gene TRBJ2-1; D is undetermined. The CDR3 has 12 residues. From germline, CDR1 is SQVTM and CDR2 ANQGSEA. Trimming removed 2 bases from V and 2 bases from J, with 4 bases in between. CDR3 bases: TGCAGCGTTGAACGGACCTACAATGAGCAGTTCTTC. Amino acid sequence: CSVERTYNEQFF.

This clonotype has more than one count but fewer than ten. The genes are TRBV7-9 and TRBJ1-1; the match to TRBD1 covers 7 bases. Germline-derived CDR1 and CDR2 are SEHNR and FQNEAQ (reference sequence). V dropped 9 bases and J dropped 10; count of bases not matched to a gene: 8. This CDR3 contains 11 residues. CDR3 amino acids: CASAQGEGAFF. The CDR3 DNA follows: TGTGCCAGTGCTCAGGGGGAGGGAGCTTTCTTT.

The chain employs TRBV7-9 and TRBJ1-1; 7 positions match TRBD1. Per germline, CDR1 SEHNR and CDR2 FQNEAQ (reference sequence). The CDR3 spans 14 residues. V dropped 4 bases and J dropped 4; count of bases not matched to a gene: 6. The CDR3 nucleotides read TGTGCCAGCAGCTCCGGACAGGAGAGCACTGAAGCTTTCTTT. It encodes CASSSGQESTEAFF.

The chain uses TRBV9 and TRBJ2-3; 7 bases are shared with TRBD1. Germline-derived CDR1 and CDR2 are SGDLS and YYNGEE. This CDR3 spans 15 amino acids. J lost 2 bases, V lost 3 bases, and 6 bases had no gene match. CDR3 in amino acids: CASSGPGTVTDTQYF. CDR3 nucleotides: TGTGCCAGCAGCGGACCCGGGACAGTCACAGATACGCAGTATTTT. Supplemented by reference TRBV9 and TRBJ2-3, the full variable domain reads DSGVTQTPKHLITATGQRVTLRCSPRSGDLSVYWYQQSLDQGLQFLIQYYNGEERAKGNILERFSAQQFPDLHSELNLSSLELGDSALYFCASSGPGTVTDTQYFGPGTRLTVL.

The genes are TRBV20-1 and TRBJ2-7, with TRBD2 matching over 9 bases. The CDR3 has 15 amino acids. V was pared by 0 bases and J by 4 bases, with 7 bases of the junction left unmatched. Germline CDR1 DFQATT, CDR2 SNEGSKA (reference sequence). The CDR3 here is CSARDRRGGLYEQYF. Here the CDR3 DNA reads TGCAGTGCTAGAGATAGGCGGGGGGGCCTGTACGAGCAGTACTTC.

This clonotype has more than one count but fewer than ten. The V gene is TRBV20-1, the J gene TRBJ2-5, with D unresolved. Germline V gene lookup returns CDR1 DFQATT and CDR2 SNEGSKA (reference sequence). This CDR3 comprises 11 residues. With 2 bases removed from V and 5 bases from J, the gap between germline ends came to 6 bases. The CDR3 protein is CSARFAETQYF. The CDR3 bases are TGCAGTGCTAGATTCGCTGAGACCCAGTACTTC.

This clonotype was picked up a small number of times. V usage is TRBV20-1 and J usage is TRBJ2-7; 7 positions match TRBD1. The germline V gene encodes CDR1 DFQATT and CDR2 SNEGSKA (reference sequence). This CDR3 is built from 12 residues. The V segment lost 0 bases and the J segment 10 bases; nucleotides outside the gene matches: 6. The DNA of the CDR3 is TGCAGTGCTAGAGAACAGGGGTGGGGCCAGTACTTC. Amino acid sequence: CSAREQGWGQYF.

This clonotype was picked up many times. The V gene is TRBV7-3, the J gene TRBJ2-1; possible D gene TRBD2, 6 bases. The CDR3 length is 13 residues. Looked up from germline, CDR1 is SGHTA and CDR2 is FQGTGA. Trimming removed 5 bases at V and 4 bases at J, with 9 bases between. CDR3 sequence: CASSSGLYNEQFF. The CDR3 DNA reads TGTGCCAGCAGCAGCGGGCTATACAATGAGCAGTTCTTC.

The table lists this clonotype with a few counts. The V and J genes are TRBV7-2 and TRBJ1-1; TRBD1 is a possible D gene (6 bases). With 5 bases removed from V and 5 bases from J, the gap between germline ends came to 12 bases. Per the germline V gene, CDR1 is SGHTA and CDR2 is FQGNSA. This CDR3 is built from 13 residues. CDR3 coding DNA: TGTGCCAGCAGCGAACAGGGTATAACTGAAGCTTTCTTT. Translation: CASSEQGITEAFF.